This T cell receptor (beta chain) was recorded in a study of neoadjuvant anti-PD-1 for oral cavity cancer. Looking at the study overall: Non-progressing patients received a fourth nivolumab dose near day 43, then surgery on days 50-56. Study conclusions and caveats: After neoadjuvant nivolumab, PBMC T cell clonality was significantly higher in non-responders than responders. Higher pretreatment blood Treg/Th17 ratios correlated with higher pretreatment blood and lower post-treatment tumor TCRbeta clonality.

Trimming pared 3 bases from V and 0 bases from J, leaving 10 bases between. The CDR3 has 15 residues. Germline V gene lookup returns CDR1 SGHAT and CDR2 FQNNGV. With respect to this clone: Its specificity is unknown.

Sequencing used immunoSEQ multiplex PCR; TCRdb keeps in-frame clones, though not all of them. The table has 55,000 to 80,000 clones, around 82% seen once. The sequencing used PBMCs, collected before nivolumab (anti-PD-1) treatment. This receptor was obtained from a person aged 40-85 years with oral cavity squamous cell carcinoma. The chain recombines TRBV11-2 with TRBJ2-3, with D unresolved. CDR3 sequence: CASSFTDGSTDTQYF. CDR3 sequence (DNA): TGTGCCAGCAGCTTTACGGACGGTAGCACAGATACGCAGTATTTT.